These 23 T cell receptor beta chains originate from one sample sequenced in a study of blood T cell repertoires in COVID-19. Assay used: immunoSEQ multiplex PCR; TCRdb lists only in-frame clones, some missing. The sample shows roughly 39,000 clones, more than 80% of them seen only once. Sequences were obtained from peripheral blood. The receptors originated from a man aged 25 to 40 with active or convalescent COVID-19.

This sequence joins TRBV21-1 and TRBJ1-1; the table's D call, TRBD1, has no DNA check behind it. TRBV21-1 is noted as a pseudogene. The CDR3 contains 17 residues. This chain's CDR3 is CASSKARGGQTNTEAFF. The DNA for the CDR3 is TGTGCCAGCAGCAAAGCTCGCGGAGGACAGACGAACACTGAAGCTTTCTTT.

V and J are TRBV14 and TRBJ2-1; D is unresolved. Germline V lookup: CDR1 SGHDN, CDR2 FVKESK. V lost 3 bases, J lost 10 bases, and 16 bases lay in between. The CDR3 is 14 amino acids. The CDR3 spells CASSHLQARPEQFF. The CDR3 DNA follows: TGTGCCAGCAGCCATCTACAAGCGCGACCAGAGCAGTTCTTC.

The gene calls are TRBV6-5 and TRBJ1-5, with TRBD1 as a possible D gene (5 bases). This CDR3 spans 15 amino acids. Between the trimmed V and J ends, which lost 0 bases and 6 bases, there was a span of 12 bases. Per germline, CDR1 MNHEY and CDR2 SVGAGI. The CDR3 DNA reads TGTGCCAGCAGTTACTCGATGGGCGGGGGTCAGCCCCAGCATTTT. Its protein is CASSYSMGGGQPQHF.

V is TRBV4-1 and J is TRBJ1-2; D is possibly TRBD1 (6 bases). V was clipped by 1 base and J by 2 bases, with 14 bases between them. This CDR3 is 16 amino acids long. Germline lookup yields CDR1 MGHRA and CDR2 YSYEKL. In DNA form, the CDR3 reads TGCGCCAGCAGCCAAGCTATAAACAGGGTAAACTATGGCTACACCTTC. Residues: CASSQAINRVNYGYTF.

This clone has more than one count but fewer than ten. The chain uses TRBV19 and TRBJ2-2; 8 positions match TRBD1. The V and J ends lost 7 bases and 5 bases, in that order; junction bases with no gene match: 6. The germline V gene encodes CDR1 LNHDA and CDR2 SQIVND (reference sequence). The CDR3 spans 14 residues. This CDR3 is CASTKTGGTGELFF. Written as DNA, the CDR3 is TGTGCCAGTACCAAAACAGGGGGAACCGGGGAGCTGTTTTTT. The full variable domain, in which reference TRBV19 and TRBJ2-2 provide the parts outside the CDR3, is DGGITQSPKYLFRKEGQNVTLSCEQNLNHDAMYWYRQDPGQGLRLIYYSQIVNDFQKGDIAEGYSVSREKKESFPLTVTSAQKNPTAFYLCASTKTGGTGELFFGEGSRLTVL.

This chain joins TRBV27 and TRBJ2-7; possible D gene TRBD2, 6 bases. The CDR3 length is 15 residues. The germline gives CDR1 MNHEY, CDR2 SMNVEV (reference sequence). Trimming stripped 0 bases from V and 2 bases from J, with 11 bases between. CDR3 region: CASSLSGRRAYEQYV. The CDR3 nucleotides read TGTGCCAGCAGTTTATCGGGCAGGAGGGCCTACGAGCAGTACGTC.

The CDR3 loop reads CSVDRGRLAEAFF. CDR3 nucleotide sequence: TGCAGCGTCGACAGGGGACGGTTAGCTGAAGCTTTCTTT. V usage is TRBV29-1 and J usage is TRBJ1-1; 8 bases fit TRBD1. V trimming: 6 bases; J trimming: 6 bases; junction bases outside the gene matches: 9. Per the germline V gene, CDR1 is SQVTM and CDR2 is ANQGSEA. There are 13 residues in the CDR3.

Written as DNA, the CDR3 is TGTGCCAGCAGCGTAGTTCACTACCCCTCCAATGAGCAGTTCTTC. As protein: CASSVVHYPSNEQFF. The V gene is TRBV9, the J gene TRBJ2-1; unclear D gene. This CDR3 spans 15 amino acids. In germline, CDR1 is SGDLS, CDR2 YYNGEE. The V gene lost 0 bases and the J gene lost 6 bases, with 13 bases spanning the gap.

J is TRBJ2-2 and V is TRBV5-4; 9 bases are a match to TRBD1. The CDR3 loop spans 15 amino acids. V lost 5 bases, J lost 1 base, and 3 bases stayed unmatched. Per the germline V gene, CDR1 is SGHNT and CDR2 is YYREEE (reference sequence). The chain's CDR3 is CASRRQGGNTGELFF. The CDR3 region has the DNA TGTGCCAGCAGGCGACAGGGGGGGAACACCGGGGAGCTGTTTTTT. The full variable domain, its missing parts supplied by reference TRBV5-4 and TRBJ2-2, is ETGVTQSPTHLIKTRGQQVTLRCSSQSGHNTVSWYQQALGQGPQFIFQYYREEENGRGNFPPRFSGLQFPNYSSELNVNALELDDSALYLCASRRQGGNTGELFFGEGSRLTVL.

CDR3 region: CASSFQAGVGNEQFF. Written as DNA, the CDR3 is TGTGCCAGCAGTTTCCAAGCGGGAGTTGGAAATGAGCAGTTCTTC. V and J are TRBV6-6 and TRBJ2-1; 8 positions agree with TRBD2. Germline values: CDR1 MNHNY, CDR2 SVGAGI (reference sequence). The CDR3 length is 15 residues. J was trimmed by 7 bases and V by 4 bases; bases with no gene match: 9.

The rearrangement links TRBV19 to TRBJ2-7, with 7 nucleotides matching TRBD1. The trim removed 6 bases at V and 6 bases at J, leaving 8 bases unmatched. This CDR3 comprises 13 residues. Looked up from germline, CDR1 is LNHDA and CDR2 is SQIVND (reference sequence). This CDR3 reads CASRPSGGSEQYF. The CDR3 DNA reads TGTGCCAGTAGACCCTCAGGGGGAAGCGAGCAGTACTTC. The full variable domain, with the rest looked up from reference TRBV19 and TRBJ2-7, is DGGITQSPKYLFRKEGQNVTLSCEQNLNHDAMYWYRQDPGQGLRLIYYSQIVNDFQKGDIAEGYSVSREKKESFPLTVTSAQKNPTAFYLCASRPSGGSEQYFGPGTRLTVT.

The chain joins TRBV2 to TRBJ1-4; no definite D call. V lost 9 bases and J 3 bases, leaving 17 bases between the germline ends. CDR1 SNHLY and CDR2 FYNNEI come from the germline V gene. The CDR3 has 15 amino acids. The CDR3: CASTSGRVPNEKLFF. The CDR3 nucleotides are TGTGCCAGTACTAGCGGAAGGGTTCCTAATGAAAAACTGTTTTTT.

The rearrangement joins TRBV2 to TRBJ1-5; 10 bases are shared with TRBD1. In germline, CDR1 is SNHLY, CDR2 FYNNEI. The CDR3 is made up of 15 amino acids. V lost 7 bases to trimming and J lost 5 bases; unmatched junction nucleotides: 8. The CDR3 DNA is TGTGCCAGCAACGAGGCGGGACAGGGGTATCAGCCCCAGCATTTT. This gives the protein CASNEAGQGYQPQHF.

The chain couples TRBV7-9 to TRBJ1-4; 7 bases match TRBD1. Trimming cost V 4 bases and J 8 bases; bases outside gene matches: 10. Per the germline V gene, CDR1 is SEHNR and CDR2 is FQNEAQ (reference sequence). The CDR3 runs to 15 residues. The CDR3 DNA sequence: TGTGCCAGCAGCTACATACAGGGGAATCGGGAAAAACTGTTTTTT. It specifies CASSYIQGNREKLFF.

The V gene is TRBV21-1, the J gene TRBJ2-7; TRBD1, the D gene given by the table, was not confirmed from the DNA. TRBV21-1 is deemed a pseudogene. The CDR3 is 10 amino acids. CDR3 loop: CGGQVVTQYV. The DNA of the CDR3 is TGTGGGGGGCAGGTAGTAACGCAGTACGTC.

The rearrangement joins TRBV5-1 to TRBJ1-1, with TRBD1 matching over 10 bases. The CDR3 totals 16 residues. V was clipped by 0 bases and J by 3 bases; unmatched bases: 5. Germline V gene data show CDR1 as SGHRS and CDR2 as YFSETQ. CDR3 protein: CASSLAPTGGYTEAFF. Written as DNA, the CDR3 is TGCGCCAGCAGCTTGGCCCCGACAGGGGGCTACACTGAAGCTTTCTTT.

Only a few counts were recorded for this clone. This chain uses TRBV19 with TRBJ1-2; D is perhaps TRBD1 (5 bases). The germline CDR1 and CDR2 sequences are LNHDA and SQIVND (reference sequence). With 4 bases removed from V and 2 bases from J, the gap between germline ends came to 11 bases. The CDR3 contains 14 residues. The CDR3 DNA is TGTGCCAGTAGTAGGCAGGGAGGAAACTATGGCTACACCTTC. It is translated as CASSRQGGNYGYTF.

This sequence joins TRBV27 and TRBJ2-1; 9 positions agree with TRBD2. Germline assignment: CDR1 MNHEY and CDR2 SMNVEV (reference sequence). Trimming took 4 bases from V and 7 from J; bases not matched to a gene: 5. The CDR3 loop spans 14 amino acids. The CDR3 DNA sequence: TGTGCCAGCAGTTACCTAGCGGGAACGAATGAGCAGTTCTTC. Translated, it gives CASSYLAGTNEQFF.

The chain uses TRBV11-2 and TRBJ2-1; D uncertain. Trimming removed 5 bases from V and 7 bases from J, with 15 bases in between. The CDR3 sequence is 14 residues long. Germline CDR1 reads SGHAT; CDR2 reads FQNNGV. The chain's CDR3 is CASSLRSPPNEQFF. The CDR3 DNA reads TGTGCCAGCAGCCTCCGTTCCCCCCCTAATGAGCAGTTCTTC.

The chain has TRBV15 and TRBJ2-7; D perhaps matches TRBD1 (5 bases). This CDR3 spans 16 amino acids. Trimming took off 3 bases at V and 2 bases at J, with 17 bases between the two ends. Germline CDR1 is LNHNV and CDR2 is YYDKDF (reference sequence). The CDR3 DNA sequence: TGTGCCACCAGCAGGGCCCAGACAGTTCGACCCTACGAGCAGTACTTC. It encodes CATSRAQTVRPYEQYF.

The J gene is TRBJ1-1, the V gene TRBV6-5; 8 bases match TRBD1. The V gene's germline CDR1 is MNHEY and CDR2 SVGAGI. The CDR3 covers 14 residues. V lost 8 bases and J lost 6; bases outside the gene matches: 11. The DNA of the CDR3 is TGTGCCAGCTCCAAGGACAGGGCGAGAGCTGAAGCTTTCTTT. The encoded protein is CASSKDRARAEAFF.

This chain joins TRBV10-3 and TRBJ1-3; 9 nucleotides align to TRBD1. In germline, CDR1 is ENHRY, CDR2 SYGVKD. This CDR3 is 14 amino acids long. The V segment lost 7 bases and the J segment 1 base; nucleotides outside the gene matches: 2. The CDR3 region has the DNA TGTGCCATCACCGGGACAGGGTCTGGAAACACCATATATTTT. As protein: CAITGTGSGNTIYF.

The chain uses TRBV6-5 and TRBJ2-1; 7 bases are shared with TRBD2. J lost 8 bases, V lost 7 bases, and 11 bases had no gene match. CDR1 MNHEY and CDR2 SVGAGI come from the germline V gene. The CDR3 length is 14 residues. The CDR3 region is CASTPPGGSYEQFF. DNA for the CDR3: TGTGCCAGCACCCCGCCGGGCGGGAGCTATGAGCAGTTCTTC.